This entry is about one T cell receptor (beta chain). Its antigen is as yet unknown. Germline V gene lookup returns CDR1 LNHNV and CDR2 YYDKDF (reference sequence). The CDR3 has 16 amino acids. The trim removed 6 bases at V and 4 bases at J, leaving 9 bases unmatched. This record comes from a study of cytomegalovirus exposure and HLA in healthy donors. It was with 60 Vbeta and 13 Jbeta primers that the PCR ran. The method was immunoSEQ multiplex PCR; TCRdb's version includes in-frame clones alone and lacks a portion of them. The sample holds tens of thousands of clones, around 53% seen once. Overall study results and limits: An analysis done earlier found most TCR beta V segments productive about 87% or about 30% of the time. Per a later analysis, 18,000 or so TCR beta sequences showed association with HLA alleles at 0.05 false discovery rate. Both high specificity and high sensitivity reportedly marked the classifier's diagnosis of cytomegalovirus status. One variant, a missense change in DCLRE1C, was linked in a later analysis to TCR beta V- and J-gene trimming.

This chain joins TRBV15 and TRBJ1-5, with 10 nucleotides matching TRBD1. Sample: PBMCs. This sequence originates from a woman aged 40 to 49 in good health and CMV-seropositive. This chain's CDR3 is CATSINLGQGNQPQHF. The CDR3 DNA reads as TGTGCCACCAGTATCAACTTGGGACAGGGGAATCAGCCCCAGCATTTT.